The T cell receptor (beta chain) described here comes from a study of T cells expressing NK-cell markers. Study-wide background: Beta-chain profiling covered CD3+CD56+NKG2C+, CD3+CD56+NKG2C- and CD3+CD56-NKG2C+ sorted subsets. Eight donors were sequenced, seven testing HCMV-seropositive and one testing seronegative. Study-level results: The HCMV specificity of the expanded NKG2C+ T cell clones stayed unresolved.

CDR1 and CDR2 (germline): SGHAT, FQDESV (reference sequence). The CDR3 covers 15 residues. Note on this clonotype: The antigen remains undetermined.

TCRdb reprocessed the 5' RACE reads and keeps a single row for each CDR3 protein, giving no DNA. The sample has some 600,000 distinct CDR3 sequences. Sample: blood T cells: a sorted CD56 or NKG2C T cell subset, CD4+ or CD8+ T cells, or bulk PBMC T cells (not recorded which). The chain uses TRBV11-1 and TRBJ2-7; the TCRdb call, TRBD1, lacks DNA for checking. The clonotype was recovered from a man between 18 and 29 years old in good health. The CDR3 sequence is CASSPQGRVGYEQYF.